The entry below describes one T cell receptor (beta chain). What it binds is unknown. This entry comes from a study of T cell clones after liver transplantation. Across the whole study: TCRbeta sequencing after a pre-transplant mixed lymphocyte reaction identified graft-donor-reactive clones, later tracked in post-transplant blood. Samples came pre-transplant, pre-randomization before withdrawal, and post-randomization after withdrawal ended. Overall study results and limits: In 5 of 8 subjects, circulating graft-donor-reactive CD4 TCRbeta sequences fell significantly after transplant.

Profiled with immunoSEQ multiplex PCR; TCRdb holds only in-frame clones, not every one. The repertoire holds tens of thousands of clones, with about 88% as singletons. This CDR3 contains 12 residues. The germline gives CDR1 MNHNY, CDR2 SVGAGI (reference sequence). The V and J ends lost 10 bases and 6 bases respectively, with 13 bases between them. The source is a human donor who received a liver transplant. This sequence joins TRBV6-6 and TRBJ2-1; D is possibly TRBD1 or TRBD2 (5 bases each). The sequences come from CD4+ T cells from blood, collected before liver transplant. The CDR3 DNA sequence: TGTGCCACCCTTTGGGACGCCAATGAGCAGTTCTTC. As protein: CATLWDANEQFF.